Each of the 32 T cell receptor beta chains below was sequenced from the same sample in a study of blood T cell repertoires in COVID-19. Measured with immunoSEQ multiplex PCR; TCRdb has only the in-frame clones, and not every one. The table shows 210,000 or so clones, with roughly 86% occurring only once. Sequencing input: peripheral blood. The receptors shown here come from a woman between 50 and 59 years old with active or convalescent COVID-19.

The V and J genes are TRBV29-1 and TRBJ2-5; the D gene is possibly TRBD1 (6 bases). Germline lookup yields CDR1 SQVTM and CDR2 ANQGSEA. This CDR3 spans 13 amino acids. The V gene lost 4 bases and the J gene lost 4 bases, with 13 bases spanning the gap. For the CDR3, the DNA is TGCAGCGTTGGGGGACACCTGATAGAGACCCAGTACTTC. Translating it yields CSVGGHLIETQYF.

The chain recombines TRBV28 with TRBJ1-1; D call uncertain. The V and J ends lost 3 bases and 8 bases respectively, with 13 bases between them. Germline V CDR1 and CDR2: MDHEN, SYDVKM. This CDR3 is built from 13 residues. CDR3 nucleotide sequence: TGTGCCAGCAGTTTCGACGGGAGCTGGGAAGCTTTCTTT. Amino acid sequence: CASSFDGSWEAFF.

V is TRBV5-1 and J is TRBJ2-2; perhaps TRBD2 as D (6 bases). The V end lost 1 base, the J end lost 8 bases, and 18 bases lay between the germline ends. Looked up from germline, CDR1 is SGHRS and CDR2 is YFSETQ. The CDR3 is 16 residues long. The CDR3 nucleotides are TGCGCCAGCAGCTTGACCGGACTATTGGGAAATGGGGAGCTGTTTTTT. Its translation is CASSLTGLLGNGELFF. Full variable domain (rest looked up from reference TRBV5-1 and TRBJ2-2): KAGVTQTPRYLIKTRGQQVTLSCSPISGHRSVSWYQQTPGQGLQFLFEYFSETQRNKGNFPGRFSGRQFSNSRSEMNVSTLELGDSALYLCASSLTGLLGNGELFFGEGSRLTVL.

The chain joins TRBV7-8 to TRBJ1-2; possible D gene TRBD1, 6 bases. Trimming took 5 bases from V and 8 from J, leaving 27 bases between them. From germline, CDR1 is SGHVS and CDR2 FQNEAQ. CDR3 length: 17 amino acids. CDR3 DNA sequence: TGTGCCAGCAGCCCCCTGCCGACCAAACAGGGCCCGAGGGGCTACACCTTC. The encoded protein is CASSPLPTKQGPRGYTF.

In its sample, this clone was seen once. The chain has TRBV21-1 and TRBJ2-2; the listed D gene, TRBD1, was not tested against the DNA. TRBV21-1 is designated a pseudogene. The CDR3 consists of 17 residues. The CDR3 loop is CASRHPTGTNNTGELFF. In DNA, the CDR3 is TGTGCCAGCCGCCACCCAACCGGGACAAATAACACCGGGGAGCTGTTTTTT.

In this sample, this clone turned up many times. The chain couples TRBV28 to TRBJ1-2; no reliable D call. The CDR3 is made up of 13 amino acids. The ends were cut back, 5 bases at V and 4 bases at J, with 11 bases in the middle. Germline loops: CDR1 MDHEN, CDR2 SYDVKM. The CDR3 nucleotides are TGTGCCAGCAGTCCGGGGTCCCTCTATGGCTACACCTTC. Its translation is CASSPGSLYGYTF.

The rearrangement links TRBV15 to TRBJ2-2; TRBD1 agrees at 7 bases. In germline, CDR1 is LNHNV, CDR2 YYDKDF (reference sequence). This CDR3 comprises 16 residues. J was trimmed by 0 bases and V by 4 bases; bases with no gene match: 5. For the CDR3, the DNA is TGTGCCACCAGCACACGGGACAGCCCGAACACCGGGGAGCTGTTTTTT. Protein product: CATSTRDSPNTGELFF.

This chain links TRBV3-1 (or the pseudogene TRBV3-2) with TRBJ2-1; 8 nucleotides align to TRBD2. V lost 0 bases and J lost 4; bases outside the gene matches: 5. CDR1 and CDR2 from the germline V gene are LGHDT and YNNKEL (reference sequence). This CDR3 has 16 residues. The CDR3 DNA reads TGTGCCAGCAGCCAAGATCGGGGGGGCGCATACAATGAGCAGTTCTTC. It translates to CASSQDRGGAYNEQFF.

V and J are TRBV7-2 and TRBJ2-7, with TRBD2 matching 11 bases. CDR1 SGHTA and CDR2 FQGNSA come from the germline V gene. The CDR3 runs 13 residues. V lost 8 bases and J lost 4; bases outside the gene matches: 4. The CDR3 is CASQTSGVYEQYF. DNA for the CDR3: TGTGCCAGCCAGACTAGCGGGGTTTACGAGCAGTACTTC.

The V call is TRBV7-9, the J call TRBJ1-6, with a tentative D call TRBD1 (5 bases). The V end lost 3 bases, the J end lost 7 bases, and 10 bases lay between the germline ends. CDR1 is SEHNR, CDR2 FQNEAQ, per germline (reference sequence). The CDR3 covers 14 residues. CDR3 sequence reads: CASSLKTANSPLHF. The CDR3 nucleotides are TGTGCCAGCAGCTTGAAGACAGCCAATTCACCCCTCCACTTT.

V is TRBV9 and J is TRBJ2-3; D unresolved. From germline, CDR1 is SGDLS and CDR2 YYNGEE. The CDR3 covers 14 residues. Trimming took 2 bases from V and 1 from J, leaving 8 bases between them. CDR3 amino acids: CASSVTRGTDTQYF. The CDR3 nucleotides read TGTGCCAGCAGCGTTACGAGAGGCACAGATACGCAGTATTTT. The full variable domain, in which reference TRBV9 and TRBJ2-3 provide the parts outside the CDR3, is DSGVTQTPKHLITATGQRVTLRCSPRSGDLSVYWYQQSLDQGLQFLIQYYNGEERAKGNILERFSAQQFPDLHSELNLSSLELGDSALYFCASSVTRGTDTQYFGPGTRLTVL.

The chain carries TRBV11-2 and TRBJ1-3; D might be TRBD1 (6 bases). The germline V gene encodes CDR1 SGHAT and CDR2 FQNNGV. V lost 1 base and J 0 bases, leaving 13 bases between the germline ends. The length of the CDR3 is 17 residues. In DNA, the CDR3 is TGTGCCAGCAGCTTAGTGGTGGGGGCCCCCTCTGGAAACACCATATATTTT. Translation gives CASSLVVGAPSGNTIYF.

V and J are TRBV3-1 (or the pseudogene TRBV3-2) and TRBJ2-2, with 10 bases fitting TRBD1. This CDR3 is 14 amino acids long. Germline CDR1 and CDR2: LGHDT and YNNKEL (reference sequence). V lost 6 bases, J lost 5 bases, and 3 bases stayed unmatched. The CDR3 DNA reads as TGTGCCAGCAGGCGACAGGGGGCTACCGGGGAGCTGTTTTTT. Amino acid sequence: CASRRQGATGELFF.

The genes are TRBV19 and TRBJ1-5; 7 nucleotides align to TRBD1. V shed 7 bases, J shed 7 bases, and the junction held 13 bases outside the gene matches. Per germline, CDR1 LNHDA and CDR2 SQIVND (reference sequence). This CDR3 comprises 15 residues. The CDR3 is CASTLDRASSQPQHF. The CDR3 region has the DNA TGTGCCAGTACCCTAGACAGGGCCTCTAGCCAGCCCCAGCATTTT.

The chain carries TRBV14 and TRBJ2-5, with 7 bases identical to TRBD1. Germline CDR1 reads SGHDN; CDR2 reads FVKESK. Trimming cost V 4 bases and J 2 bases; bases outside gene matches: 10. The CDR3 is made up of 16 amino acids. CDR3 nucleotide sequence: TGTGCCAGCAGCCGCATGACAGGGACGTTACAAGAGACCCAGTACTTC. Amino acids: CASSRMTGTLQETQYF.

The V gene is TRBV4-2, the J gene TRBJ2-3; 7 bases align to TRBD1. Germline trimming cut 4 bases from V and 5 bases from J; bases unmatched to any gene: 6. Germline V gene data show CDR1 as LGHNA and CDR2 as YNFKEQ. CDR3 length: 14 amino acids. CDR3 residues: CASSRTGAEDTQYF. The CDR3, as DNA: TGTGCCAGCAGCCGCACAGGGGCCGAAGATACGCAGTATTTT.

The chain joins TRBV3-1 (or the pseudogene TRBV3-2) to TRBJ2-5, with 9 bases identical to TRBD2. CDR1 is LGHDT, CDR2 YNNKEL, per germline (reference sequence). CDR3 length equals 17 residues. V trimming: 7 bases; J trimming: 2 bases; junction bases outside the gene matches: 14. The CDR3 is CASTSLFAAGGQETQYF. The DNA of the CDR3 is TGTGCCAGCACGTCTCTCTTTGCGGCGGGGGGGCAAGAGACCCAGTACTTC.

The sample holds one count of this clone. The gene calls are TRBV5-1 and TRBJ2-5; TRBD2 matches at 13 bases. The CDR3 has 18 residues. The J segment lost 5 bases and the V segment lost 4 bases, leaving 14 bases of the junction unmatched. Germline values: CDR1 SGHRS, CDR2 YFSETQ. As DNA, the CDR3 is TGCGCCAGCAGCCCCGGAGTAACTAGCGGGAGGGCCCAGGAGACCCAGTACTTC. It is translated as CASSPGVTSGRAQETQYF.

This clone was observed a handful of times. The chain joins TRBV28 to TRBJ1-2; D remains unclear. Germline values: CDR1 MDHEN, CDR2 SYDVKM. CDR3 length equals 13 residues. V was trimmed by 6 bases and J by 1 base, leaving 9 bases between them. The CDR3 nucleotides read TGTGCCAGCAGACGCGGGTTTAACTATGGCTACACCTTC. It codes for CASRRGFNYGYTF.

This sequence joins TRBV7-9 and TRBJ2-5; 7 nucleotides line up with TRBD1. After removal of 2 bases from V and 9 bases from J, the junction contained 12 bases not matched to a gene. The CDR3 covers 15 residues. Germline V CDR1 and CDR2: SEHNR, FQNEAQ (reference sequence). The CDR3, as DNA: TGTGCCAGCAGCTTATCGGGAAACAGGGGCTTGGCCCAGTACTTC. Translated, it gives CASSLSGNRGLAQYF.

The chain uses TRBV10-1 and TRBJ2-1; no reliable D call. Germline CDR1 and CDR2: WNHNN and SYGVQD (reference sequence). Trimming removed 3 bases at V and 7 bases at J, with 10 bases between. The CDR3 spans 13 residues. The CDR3 protein is CASSERIANEQFF. The CDR3 bases are TGCGCCAGCAGTGAACGGATAGCAAATGAGCAGTTCTTC.

As concerns this clone: The same CDR3 can be traced to other DNA sequences in this sample. This chain links TRBV6-5 with TRBJ1-5, with a tentative D call TRBD1 (5 bases). Per germline, CDR1 MNHEY and CDR2 SVGAGI. The CDR3 has 13 residues. V shed 11 bases and J shed 1 base, with 12 bases lying between them. CDR3 amino acids: CASRQSSNQPQHF. The CDR3, as DNA: TGTGCCTCCAGACAGTCAAGCAATCAGCCCCAGCATTTT.

The V and J genes are TRBV24-1 and TRBJ1-2; 9 nucleotides match TRBD1. Germline CDR1 and CDR2: KGHDR and SFDVKD. This CDR3 has 14 residues. J lost 4 bases, V lost 4 bases, and 3 bases had no gene match. The CDR3 protein is CATSEPDRGYGYTF. The CDR3 DNA sequence: TGTGCCACCAGTGAACCGGACAGGGGCTATGGCTACACCTTC.

The chain recombines TRBV2 with TRBJ2-5; D possibly corresponds to TRBD1 (5 bases). Germline V gene data show CDR1 as SNHLY and CDR2 as FYNNEI. V was clipped by 8 bases and J by 2 bases, with 15 bases between them. The CDR3 runs 14 residues. The CDR3 protein is CASSTGQPQETQYF. The CDR3 DNA sequence: TGTGCCAGCTCCACAGGTCAGCCTCAAGAGACCCAGTACTTC.

The rearrangement uses TRBV6-5 and TRBJ2-1, with 12 positions matching TRBD2. Losses at the gene ends were 6 bases for V and 5 bases for J; bases not matched to a gene: 2. Germline loops: CDR1 MNHEY, CDR2 SVGAGI. The CDR3 is made up of 14 amino acids. CDR3 protein: CASRTSGSNNEQFF. Written as DNA, the CDR3 is TGTGCCAGCAGGACTAGCGGGAGTAACAATGAGCAGTTCTTC.

This clone was counted only a few times. The DNA of the CDR3 is TGTGCCAGCAGCTTACCAGGGGTAAAAAATGAGCAGTTCTTC. It translates to CASSLPGVKNEQFF. The rearrangement links TRBV7-6 to TRBJ2-1; the D gene is possibly TRBD1 (6 bases). This CDR3 comprises 14 residues. The germline CDR1 and CDR2 sequences are SGHVS and FNYEAQ. V lost 2 bases and J 7 bases, leaving 12 bases between the germline ends.

V usage is TRBV7-8 and J usage is TRBJ1-2; D ambiguous. Germline V gene sequence: CDR1 SGHVS, CDR2 FQNEAQ. The V and J ends lost 4 bases and 7 bases respectively, with 13 bases between them. This CDR3 comprises 13 residues. The CDR3 bases are TGTGCCAGCAGCTCCTCGGGGATTAGTGGCTACACCTTC. Its translation: CASSSSGISGYTF.

This chain links TRBV28 with TRBJ1-2; D call uncertain. Germline CDR1 and CDR2: MDHEN and SYDVKM. The V and J ends lost 6 bases and 8 bases respectively, with 10 bases between them. CDR3 length: 11 residues. CDR3 nucleotides: TGTGCCAGCAGCTATTCTAGGGGCTACACCTTC. Protein sequence: CASSYSRGYTF.

V gene TRBV10-3 combines with J gene TRBJ1-5, with 8 bases fitting TRBD1. The CDR3 spans 13 residues. The J segment lost 6 bases and the V segment lost 10 bases, leaving 8 bases of the junction unmatched. Germline CDR1 reads ENHRY; CDR2 reads SYGVKD. The CDR3 DNA reads TGTGCCACCGTGGACAGGGAAGTTCAGCCCCAGCATTTT. As protein: CATVDREVQPQHF.

The rearrangement links TRBV28 to TRBJ1-2; 10 bases line up with TRBD1. Per the germline V gene, CDR1 is MDHEN and CDR2 is SYDVKM. The length of the CDR3 is 14 residues. V shed 6 bases, J shed 7 bases, and the junction held 8 bases outside the gene matches. The CDR3 nucleotides are TGTGCCAGCAGATTAGACAGGGGGCGCGTTGGCTACACCTTC. This sequence encodes CASRLDRGRVGYTF.

In its sample, this clone was seen once. J is TRBJ2-5 and V is TRBV15, with TRBD1 matching over 7 bases. Per the germline V gene, CDR1 is LNHNV and CDR2 is YYDKDF (reference sequence). The CDR3 sequence is 15 residues long. With V trimmed by 2 bases and J by 2 bases, 5 bases remained unmatched. The CDR3 region is CATSRSTGAQETQYF. CDR3 DNA sequence: TGTGCCACCAGCAGATCTACAGGGGCTCAAGAGACCCAGTACTTC.

This rearrangement joins TRBV12-3 or TRBV12-4 to TRBJ2-5; 8 nucleotides align to TRBD1. V was clipped by 5 bases and J by 4 bases; unmatched bases: 3. The length of the CDR3 is 13 residues. The CDR3 coding sequence is TGTGCCAGCAGTCGGACAGGGTTAGAGACCCAGTACTTC. Its protein product is CASSRTGLETQYF.